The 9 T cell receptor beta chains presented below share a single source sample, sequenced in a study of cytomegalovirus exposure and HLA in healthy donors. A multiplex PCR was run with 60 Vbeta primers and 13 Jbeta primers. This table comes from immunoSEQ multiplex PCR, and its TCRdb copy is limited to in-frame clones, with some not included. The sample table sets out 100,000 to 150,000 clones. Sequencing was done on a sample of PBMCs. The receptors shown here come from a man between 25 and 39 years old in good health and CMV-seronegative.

CDR3 sequence: CASNDGQTAYGYTF. The CDR3 coding sequence is TGTGCCAGCAACGACGGACAGACCGCCTATGGCTACACCTTC. The chain joins TRBV2 to TRBJ1-2; a possible D gene is TRBD1 (6 bases). Germline CDR1 reads SNHLY; CDR2 reads FYNNEI. Trimming removed 7 bases from V and 4 bases from J, with 16 bases in between. The CDR3 spans 14 residues.

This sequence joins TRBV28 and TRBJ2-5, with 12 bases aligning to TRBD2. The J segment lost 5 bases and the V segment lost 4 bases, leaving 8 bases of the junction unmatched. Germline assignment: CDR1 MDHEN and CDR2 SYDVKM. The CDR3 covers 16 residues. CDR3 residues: CASSSPSGRARETQYF. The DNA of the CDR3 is TGTGCCAGCAGTTCTCCTAGCGGGAGGGCCCGCGAGACCCAGTACTTC.

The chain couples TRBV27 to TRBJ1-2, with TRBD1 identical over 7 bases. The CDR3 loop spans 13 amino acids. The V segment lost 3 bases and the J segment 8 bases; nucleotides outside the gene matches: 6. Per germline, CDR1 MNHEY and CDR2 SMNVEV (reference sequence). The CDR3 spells CASSFSTGKGYTF. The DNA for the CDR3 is TGTGCCAGCAGTTTTTCGACAGGGAAAGGCTACACCTTC.

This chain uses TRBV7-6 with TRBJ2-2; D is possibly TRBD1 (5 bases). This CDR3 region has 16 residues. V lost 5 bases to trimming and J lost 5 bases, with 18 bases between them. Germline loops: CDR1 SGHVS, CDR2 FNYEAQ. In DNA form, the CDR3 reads TGTGCCAGCAGCCTCGACAGCAGAGACGGGACCGGGGAGCTGTTTTTT. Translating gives CASSLDSRDGTGELFF.

CDR3 nucleotide sequence: TGTGCCAGCAGTATACAGGGGCAGGGGGAGAATCAGCCCCAGCATTTT. Amino acid sequence: CASSIQGQGENQPQHF. This chain uses TRBV28 with TRBJ1-5; TRBD1 matches at 7 bases. V gave up 5 bases and J gave up 4 bases; unmatched junction bases: 11. CDR1 and CDR2 from the germline V gene are MDHEN and SYDVKM. This CDR3 has 16 amino acids.

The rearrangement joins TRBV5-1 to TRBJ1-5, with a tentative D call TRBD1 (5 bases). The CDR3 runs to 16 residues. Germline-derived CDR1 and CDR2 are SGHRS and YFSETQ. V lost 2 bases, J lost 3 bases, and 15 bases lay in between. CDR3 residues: CASSLGDSGVNQPQHF. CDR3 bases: TGCGCCAGCAGCTTAGGGGACTCGGGGGTCAATCAGCCCCAGCATTTT.

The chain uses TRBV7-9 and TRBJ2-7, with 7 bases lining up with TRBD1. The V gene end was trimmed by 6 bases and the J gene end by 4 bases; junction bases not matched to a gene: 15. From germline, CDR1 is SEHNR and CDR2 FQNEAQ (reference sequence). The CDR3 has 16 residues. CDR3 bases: TGTGCCAGCAGTAATCGACAGGGTGGTTTCTGGTACGAGCAGTACTTC. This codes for CASSNRQGGFWYEQYF.

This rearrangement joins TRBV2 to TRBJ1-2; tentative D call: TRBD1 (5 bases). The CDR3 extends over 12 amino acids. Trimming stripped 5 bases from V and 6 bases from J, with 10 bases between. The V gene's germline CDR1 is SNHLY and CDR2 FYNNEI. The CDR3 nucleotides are TGTGCCAGCAGTTGGCAGGGTAATGGCTACACCTTC. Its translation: CASSWQGNGYTF.

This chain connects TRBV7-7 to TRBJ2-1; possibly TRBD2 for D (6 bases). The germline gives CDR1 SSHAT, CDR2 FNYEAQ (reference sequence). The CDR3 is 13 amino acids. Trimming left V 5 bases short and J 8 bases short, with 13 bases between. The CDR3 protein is CASSELGGYEQFF. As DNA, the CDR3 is TGTGCCAGCAGCGAGCTGGGGGGATATGAGCAGTTCTTC. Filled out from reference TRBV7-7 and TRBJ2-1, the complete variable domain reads GAGVSQSPRYKVTKRGQDVTLRCDPISSHATLYWYQQALGQGPEFLTYFNYEAQPDKSGLPSDRFSAERPEGSISTLTIQRTEQRDSAMYRCASSELGGYEQFFGPGTRLTVL.